This is a list of T cell receptor beta chains from one sample in a study of cytomegalovirus exposure and HLA in healthy donors. This table comes from immunoSEQ multiplex PCR, and its TCRdb copy is limited to in-frame clones, with some not included. The table has over 75,000 clones, 65% to 80% seen once. The sample comprised PBMCs. These receptors came from a man between 60 and 70 years old in good health and CMV-seropositive. CDR3s include the opening cysteine and the closing phenylalanine or tryptophan. A D gene is named only where the DNA matches it firmly. Size values are once, few and many counts, or a class for expanded clones, and some rows have none.

size: .; D: TRBD1; V: TRBV7-6; J: TRBJ1-3; DNA: TGTGCCAGCAGCGTGACAGGGGTCGGAAACACCATATATTTT; CDR3: CASSVTGVGNTIYF
size: .; D: .; V: TRBV19; J: TRBJ1-1; DNA: TGTGCCAGTATCGGGGGAATGAGCACTGAAGCTTTCTTT; CDR3: CASIGGMSTEAFF
size: once; D: .; V: TRBV27; J: TRBJ1-5; DNA: TGTGCCAGCAGTTTATGGGGGGTGGGAAGCAATCAGCCCCAGCATTTT; CDR3: CASSLWGVGSNQPQHF
size: .; D: TRBD1; V: TRBV10-3; J: TRBJ1-5; DNA: TGTGCCATCAGGGCGGACAGGGGTGGGAATCAGCCCCAGCATTTT; CDR3: CAIRADRGGNQPQHF
size: once; D: TRBD2; V: TRBV5-1; J: TRBJ2-1; DNA: TGCGCCAGCAGCTTGGCCGCCAGCGGGACCTACAATGAGCAGTTCTTC; CDR3: CASSLAASGTYNEQFF
size: .; D: TRBD1; V: TRBV5-1; J: TRBJ2-5; DNA: TGCGCCAGCAGCCCCGGACAGGGTCTGTACTTC; CDR3: CASSPGQGLYF
size: .; D: .; V: TRBV10-2; J: TRBJ2-5; DNA: TGCGCCAGCAGTGAGGTCAGGGGGACTCGGGAGACCCAGTACTTC; CDR3: CASSEVRGTRETQYF
size: .; D: .; V: TRBV9; J: TRBJ2-3; DNA: TGTGCCAGCAGCGTACCTCTTTCGGTTGGGGTGGAGGCAGATACGCAGTATTTT; CDR3: CASSVPLSVGVEADTQYF
size: .; D: TRBD1; V: TRBV28; J: TRBJ1-1; DNA: TGTGCCAGCAGTTCACGTTTTACCATCACTAGGACAGGGATGAACACTGAAGCTTTCTTT; CDR3: CASSSRFTITRTGMNTEAFF
size: .; D: TRBD1; V: TRBV27; J: TRBJ2-5; DNA: TGTGCCAGCAGTTACCGACAGGGAGCAGAGACCCAGTACTTC; CDR3: CASSYRQGAETQYF
size: .; D: .; V: TRBV19; J: TRBJ1-4; DNA: TGTGCCAGTAGTACGGCGAGGGGAGGCACTAATGAAAAACTGTTTTTT; CDR3: CASSTARGGTNEKLFF
size: .; D: TRBD2; V: TRBV7-2; J: TRBJ2-1; DNA: TGTGCCAGCAGTTATCGGGGGGGGTACAATGAGCAGTTCTTC; CDR3: CASSYRGGYNEQFF
size: once; D: .; V: TRBV7-2; J: TRBJ2-1; DNA: TGTGCCAGCAGCTTAGATAGCCGGAATGAGCAGTTCTTC; CDR3: CASSLDSRNEQFF
size: .; D: TRBD1; V: TRBV18; J: TRBJ1-4; DNA: TGTGCCAGCTCACCACCCGGGACAGGGAGAGAAAAACTGTTTTTT; CDR3: CASSPPGTGREKLFF
size: .; D: TRBD1; V: TRBV15; J: TRBJ1-1; DNA: TGTGCCACCAGCAGAGACGGTACTAGTACAGGGGGGGAAGCTTTCTTT; CDR3: CATSRDGTSTGGEAFF
size: .; D: .; V: TRBV9; J: TRBJ1-2; DNA: TGTGCCAGCAGCGTAGGACAATTCCCCTATGGCTACACCTTC; CDR3: CASSVGQFPYGYTF
size: few; D: .; V: TRBV9; J: TRBJ2-3; DNA: TGTGCCAGCAGCGTGTGGGGCGGGGTTACAGATACGCAGTATTTT; CDR3: CASSVWGGVTDTQYF
size: once; D: TRBD1; V: TRBV19; J: TRBJ1-3; DNA: TGTGCCAGCACTGTTAGAGCCGGGACAGGGTCTGGAAACACCATATATTTT; CDR3: CASTVRAGTGSGNTIYF
size: .; D: TRBD1; V: TRBV25-1; J: TRBJ2-7; DNA: TGTGCCGGCAGTTACGGGGGACAGGGTTTGGGGCAGCAGTACTTC; CDR3: CAGSYGGQGLGQQYF
size: .; D: .; V: TRBV6-6; J: TRBJ1-2; DNA: TGTGCCAGCATCCGTGTACAGGGATATGGCTACACCTTC; CDR3: CASIRVQGYGYTF
size: once; D: .; V: TRBV4-2; J: TRBJ2-7; DNA: TGTGCCAGCAGCCAAGATCTTAGCAACGAGCAGTACTTC; CDR3: CASSQDLSNEQYF
size: .; D: .; V: TRBV18; J: TRBJ2-6; DNA: TGTGCCAGCTCACTTCTTCTGGCCCCATCCCAAGTCTCTGGGGCCAACGTCCTGACTTTC; CDR3: CASSLLLAPSQVSGANVLTF
size: .; D: .; V: TRBV27; J: TRBJ2-1; DNA: TGTGCCAGCACTTCGGGTGGGTACAATGAGCAGTTCTTC; CDR3: CASTSGGYNEQFF
size: .; D: .; V: TRBV15; J: TRBJ1-2; DNA: TGTGCCACCAGCAGAGATAATGTCGGCTATGGCTACACCTTC; CDR3: CATSRDNVGYGYTF
size: .; D: .; V: TRBV30; J: TRBJ2-6; DNA: TGTGCCTGGAGTGCAGGGGCTGGGGCCAACGTCCTGACTTTC; CDR3: CAWSAGAGANVLTF
size: .; D: .; V: TRBV5-1; J: TRBJ2-1; DNA: TGCGCCAGCAGCGGGACTGCAAACCTTGACAATGAGCAGTTCTTC; CDR3: CASSGTANLDNEQFF
size: few; D: TRBD1; V: TRBV9; J: TRBJ2-7; DNA: TGTGCCAGCAGCCCTCCGGACAGGACCTACGAGCAGTACTTC; CDR3: CASSPPDRTYEQYF
size: .; D: .; V: TRBV11-2; J: TRBJ2-7; DNA: TGTGCCAGCAGCTTGGTTAACGAGCAGTACTTC; CDR3: CASSLVNEQYF
size: .; D: TRBD1; V: TRBV29-1; J: TRBJ2-2; DNA: TGCAGCGTTGAAACAGGGGAGTCCGGGGAGCTGTTTTTT; CDR3: CSVETGESGELFF
size: .; D: .; V: TRBV11-2; J: TRBJ2-7; DNA: TGTGCCAGCAGCGCCCATGGGGCCGTGGGGTCCTACGAGCAGTACTTC; CDR3: CASSAHGAVGSYEQYF
size: .; D: TRBD1; V: TRBV5-4; J: TRBJ2-5; DNA: TGTGCCAGCAGCGGGGGGACAGGGGAAGAGACCCAGTACTTC; CDR3: CASSGGTGEETQYF
size: .; D: .; V: TRBV28; J: TRBJ2-7; DNA: TGTGCCAGTCTACGGGGTCTTTCCTACGAGCAGTACTTC; CDR3: CASLRGLSYEQYF
size: .; D: .; V: TRBV10-1; J: TRBJ1-3; DNA: TGCGCCAGCAGTGAGAGCTCTCCCCGGGACATTTTCTCTGGAAACACCATATATTTT; CDR3: CASSESSPRDIFSGNTIYF
size: .; D: .; V: TRBV7-9; J: TRBJ1-5; DNA: TGTTCCAGCAGTCAGGGTCGGCAGCCCCAGCATTTT; CDR3: CSSSQGRQPQHF
size: .; D: TRBD2; V: TRBV6-5; J: TRBJ2-7; DNA: TGTGCCGGTGGGAAGGGAGGGAACCCCGAGCAGTACTTC; CDR3: CAGGKGGNPEQYF
size: few; D: TRBD1; V: TRBV19; J: TRBJ2-1; DNA: TGTGCCAGTAGTTTAAACAGGGGGCCTTACAATGAGCAGTTCTTC; CDR3: CASSLNRGPYNEQFF
size: .; D: TRBD1; V: TRBV6-1; J: TRBJ2-5; DNA: TGTGCCAGCAGCGGGACAGGGGGCCAAGAGACCCAGTACTTC; CDR3: CASSGTGGQETQYF
size: once; D: TRBD2; V: TRBV7-9; J: TRBJ2-3; DNA: TGTGCCAGCAGCTTAGGACTAGCGGGGGGCGGAGATACGCAGTATTTT; CDR3: CASSLGLAGGGDTQYF
size: once; D: TRBD1; V: TRBV4-1; J: TRBJ2-5; DNA: TGCGCCAGCAGCCCCATCCCGGACAGGGGGGACCAAGAGACCCAGTACTTC; CDR3: CASSPIPDRGDQETQYF
size: .; D: .; V: TRBV5-1; J: TRBJ1-1; DNA: TGCGCCAGCAGCTTGGCCGCAGGCGCGAGGGACACTGAAGCTTTCTTT; CDR3: CASSLAAGARDTEAFF
size: .; D: .; V: TRBV19; J: TRBJ1-2; DNA: TGTGCCAGCAACGCAGGGAACTATGGCTACACCTTC; CDR3: CASNAGNYGYTF